This is a list of T cell receptor beta chains from one sample in a study of T-cell memory formation after mild COVID-19. One entry per CDR3 protein results from TCRdb running MiXCR on the 5' RACE reads. The repertoire holds 250,000 to 300,000 distinct CDR3 sequences, 15% seen once, with about a fifth in the top ten. Sequenced input: PBMCs or a T cell subset sorted from them (not recorded which). The receptors come from a man aged 18 to 29 who had mild COVID-19 (a few samples of this study predate the infection). Cell type and time point are not known. The CDR3 runs from the conserved cysteine through the conserved F or W. Each record gives: J gene, D gene, V gene, clone size, CDR3 protein, CDR3 DNA. D genes are given only for firm matches. A clone size is listed for some rows: how often the clone was seen (once, few, many), or a class if it is expanded.

>TRBJ2-1|TRBD2|TRBV12-3/TRBV12-4|many
CASTRSGSHNEQFF
TGTGCCAGCACGCGCAGCGGGAGCCACAATGAGCAGTTCTTC
>TRBJ2-7|TRBD1|TRBV6-1|-
CAITGATLISEQYF
TGTGCCATCACAGGGGCCACTTTAATCTCCGAGCAGTACTTC
>TRBJ1-3|-|TRBV4-1|-
CASSLGRGLNTIYF
TGCGCCAGCAGCCTTGGCAGGGGATTGAACACCATATATTTT
>TRBJ2-1|TRBD2|TRBV7-9|-
CASRFVTSRSNEQFF
TGTGCCAGCAGGTTTGTGACTAGCCGAAGCAATGAGCAGTTCTTC
>TRBJ2-1|TRBD2|TRBV11-2|-
CASSLDTSGGPSSYNEQFF
TGTGCCAGCAGCTTAGATACTAGCGGGGGCCCTAGCTCCTACAATGAGCAGTTCTTC
>TRBJ2-7|TRBD1|TRBV6-6|few
CASSYSDRGYITQYF
TGTGCCAGCAGTTATTCGGACAGGGGGTACATTACGCAGTACTTC
>TRBJ2-6|-|TRBV12-3/TRBV12-4|many
CAIQRGSGANVLTF
TGTGCCATTCAGAGGGGGTCTGGGGCCAACGTCCTGACTTTC
>TRBJ2-5|-|TRBV12-3/TRBV12-4|-
CASSLRHLETQYF
TGTGCCAGCAGTTTGAGGCACCTAGAGACCCAGTACTTC
>TRBJ1-3|-|TRBV18|-
CASSPLQGGNTIYF
TGTGCCAGCTCACCGCTACAGGGTGGAAACACCATATATTTT
>TRBJ2-7|-|TRBV20-1|-
CSAAPDRREQYF
TGCAGTGCCGCACCCGACCGGCGCGAGCAGTACTTC
>TRBJ2-6|TRBD1|TRBV3-1|few
CASSQVNRGYRANVLTF
TGTGCCAGCAGCCAAGTCAACAGGGGCTATAGGGCCAACGTCCTGACTTTC
>TRBJ1-6|-|TRBV7-2|many
CASSLASGAGSPLHF
TGTGCCAGCAGCTTAGCTTCAGGGGCAGGGTCACCCCTCCACTTT
>TRBJ1-6|-|TRBV5-5|-
CASSFRTYAYNSPLHF
TGTGCCAGCAGCTTTCGGACTTATGCCTATAATTCACCCCTCCACTTT
>TRBJ2-5|TRBD2|TRBV6-6|few
CASSPRTSGGAETQYF
TGTGCCAGCAGCCCAAGAACTAGCGGGGGGGCCGAGACCCAGTACTTC
>TRBJ1-1|TRBD1|TRBV2|-
CASTSGTGVTEAFF
TGTGCCAGCACCTCCGGGACAGGGGTAACTGAAGCTTTCTTT
>TRBJ1-1|-|TRBV7-2|-
CASSQSLNTEAFF
TGTGCCAGCAGCCAGTCCCTGAACACTGAAGCTTTCTTT
>TRBJ2-6|TRBD1|TRBV6-6|-
CASSYNRGSGANVLTF
TGTGCCAGCAGTTACAACAGGGGGTCCGGGGCCAACGTCCTGACTTTC
>TRBJ1-5|-|TRBV7-9|few
CASSLDASNQPQHF
TGTGCCAGCAGCTTAGATGCGAGCAATCAGCCCCAGCATTTT
>TRBJ2-2|TRBD2|TRBV7-2|-
CASSLGVAGGGELFF
TGTGCCAGCAGCTTAGGAGTAGCGGGGGGCGGGGAGCTGTTTTTT
>TRBJ1-5|-|TRBV10-2|-
CASSDWGNQPQHF
TGCGCCAGCAGTGATTGGGGTAATCAGCCCCAGCATTTT
>TRBJ1-4|-|TRBV20-1|-
CSARDLTDEKLFF
TGCAGTGCTAGAGATCTAACGGATGAAAAACTGTTTTTT
>TRBJ2-6|-|TRBV28|many
CASSLPETGANVLTF
TGTGCCAGCAGTTTGCCAGAAACTGGGGCCAACGTCCTGACTTTC
>TRBJ1-5|TRBD1|TRBV18|few
CASSRRHGQGTNSNQPQHF
TGTGCCAGCTCCCGTCGACACGGACAGGGAACGAATAGCAATCAGCCCCAGCATTTT
>TRBJ2-1|TRBD2|TRBV3-1|-
CASSQWGGGVHNEQFF
TGTGCCAGCAGCCAATGGGGCGGGGGGGTGCACAATGAGCAGTTCTTC
>TRBJ2-3|-|TRBV7-6|few
CASSPEVVTDTQYF
TGTGCCAGCAGCCCAGAGGTGGTCACAGATACGCAGTATTTT
>TRBJ1-1|TRBD1|TRBV12-3/TRBV12-4|once
CASNYRGRNTEAFF
TGTGCCAGCAATTACAGGGGGCGAAACACTGAAGCTTTCTTT
>TRBJ2-5|TRBD2|TRBV5-1|few
CASSLGQLAGGQETQYF
TGCGCCAGCAGCTTGGGCCAACTAGCGGGGGGCCAAGAGACCCAGTACTTC
>TRBJ1-1|TRBD1|TRBV29-1|-
CSVTGGNTEAFF
TGCAGCGTAACAGGGGGGAACACTGAAGCTTTCTTT
>TRBJ2-5|-|TRBV10-3|-
CAIREKETQYF
TGTGCCATCAGGGAGAAAGAGACCCAGTACTTC
>TRBJ1-2|-|TRBV12-3/TRBV12-4|-
CASSASGTGAYGYTF
TGTGCCAGCAGTGCGTCCGGGACGGGCGCCTATGGCTACACCTTC
>TRBJ2-7|-|TRBV6-6|-
CASRFTDSYEQYF
TGTGCCAGCAGATTCACGGATTCCTACGAGCAGTACTTC
>TRBJ1-5|TRBD1|TRBV4-3|-
CASSPGQGRQPQHF
TGCGCCAGCAGCCCAGGACAGGGCCGGCAGCCCCAGCATTTT
>TRBJ1-1|-|TRBV7-6|few
CASSAKPWGPESTEAFF
TGTGCCAGCAGCGCAAAGCCGTGGGGACCCGAAAGCACTGAAGCTTTCTTT
>TRBJ1-1|-|TRBV5-1|-
CASSSGTVLNTEAFF
TGCGCCAGCAGCTCGGGGACGGTTTTGAACACTGAAGCTTTCTTT
>TRBJ2-2|TRBD1|TRBV2|few
CASRGQENTGELFF
TGTGCCAGCAGAGGACAGGAGAACACCGGGGAGCTGTTTTTT
>TRBJ2-5|TRBD1|TRBV2|-
CASSGRDRAQETQYF
TGTGCCAGCAGTGGCCGGGACAGGGCCCAGGAGACCCAGTACTTC
>TRBJ2-7|-|TRBV6-2/TRBV6-3|-
CASSYRLGTSYEQYF
TGTGCCAGCAGTTACCGTCTGGGGACCTCCTACGAGCAGTACTTC
>TRBJ2-7|-|TRBV7-2|few
CASSLGGTEGYEQYF
TGTGCCAGCAGCTTAGGCGGGACAGAAGGGTACGAGCAGTACTTC
>TRBJ1-2|-|TRBV4-1|-
CASTPVDTPYGYTF
TGCGCCAGCACCCCCGTAGACACACCCTATGGCTACACCTTC
>TRBJ2-1|-|TRBV4-3|few
CASSQDRAGWEFF
TGCGCCAGCAGCCAAGATAGGGCGGGTTGGGAGTTCTTC
>TRBJ2-4|-|TRBV4-1|few
CASSQVGGNIQYF
TGCGCCAGCAGCCAAGTTGGGGGGAACATTCAGTACTTC
>TRBJ2-7|TRBD1|TRBV5-1|few
CASSQRQGRTYEQYF
TGCGCCAGCAGCCAGAGACAGGGGCGAACCTACGAGCAGTACTTC
>TRBJ2-3|TRBD1|TRBV29-1|few
CSVLEGQSTDTQYF
TGCAGCGTACTAGAGGGACAGAGCACAGATACGCAGTATTTT
>TRBJ2-3|-|TRBV4-3|-
CASESRKLKGSSTDTQYF
TGCGCCAGCGAATCCCGAAAGCTAAAGGGTTCTAGCACAGATACGCAGTATTTT
>TRBJ2-4|-|TRBV20-1|few
CSARDLETAKNIQYF
TGCAGTGCTAGAGATCTGGAGACAGCTAAAAACATTCAGTACTTC
>TRBJ2-6|TRBD1|TRBV2|few
CASRDRESGANVLTF
TGTGCCAGCCGGGACAGGGAGTCTGGGGCCAACGTCCTGACTTTC
>TRBJ2-7|-|TRBV18|few
CASSRPRGYEQYF
TGTGCCAGCTCACGTCCTCGGGGGTACGAGCAGTACTTC
>TRBJ2-3|TRBD2|TRBV7-2|many
CASSFGLAGGRGDTQYF
TGTGCCAGCAGCTTTGGACTAGCGGGGGGCCGTGGAGATACGCAGTATTTT
>TRBJ1-5|TRBD1|TRBV18|-
CASSPRTGVEQPQHF
TGTGCCAGCTCTCCCAGGACAGGGGTTGAGCAGCCCCAGCATTTT